This TCR beta chain was identified in a study of blood T cells in healthy people across ages. Germline CDR1 reads SEHNR; CDR2 reads FQNEAQ (reference sequence). This CDR3 has 15 amino acids. Study-level points and caveats: Naive T cell percentage strongly correlated with TCR beta diversity. Per million T cells, TCR beta diversity dropped about linearly as age rose. Naive CD4+ cell counts and diversity both ran higher in long-lived than in aged donors.

Points on this clonotype: Antigen unknown. A much larger clone is a single base away; this may be a read error.

It was with a sample-barcoded 5' primer and a J-beta primer mix that a second PCR of about 7 to 12 cycles was run. Sequencing of every sample gave 2.5 million or more CDR3-containing paired-end reads. TCRdb independently ran MiXCR on the 5' RACE reads; one entry per CDR3 protein. The sample lists hundreds of thousands of distinct CDR3 sequences, 45% to 60% occurring once. The chain recombines TRBV7-9 with TRBJ2-1; D perhaps matches TRBD2 (5 bases). Sequenced material: blood. The TCR sequence derives from a woman older than 75 in good health. Written as DNA, the CDR3 is TGTGCCAGCAGCCTTCCCAGAGGGCCCTACAATGGGCAGTTCTTC. Translating gives CASSLPRGPYNGQFF.